The 19 T cell receptor beta chains given below trace back to one sample, sequenced in a study of radiation and T cells in renal cell carcinoma. Profiled with immunoSEQ multiplex PCR; TCRdb holds only in-frame clones, not every one. The profile shows approximately 90,000 clones, around four fifths of them singletons. Time point of the sample: blood 4 weeks post-SBRT, at nephrectomy. Sample treatment: 15 Gy SBRT to primary tumor, nephrectomy 4 weeks later. This sample comprised blood, obtained from a patient whose treatment included radiotherapy and nephrectomy. Receptors originate from a man between 45 and 60 years old with renal cell carcinoma.

V and J are TRBV10-3 and TRBJ1-1; D gene uncertain. Trimming cost V 2 bases and J 8 bases, with 21 bases left between them. Germline lookup yields CDR1 ENHRY and CDR2 SYGVKD. The CDR3 length is 16 residues. CDR3 nucleotides: TGTGCCATCAGTGAGGGAAGGAACAGCCGAACGTTAGAAGCTTTCTTT. Translated, it gives CAISEGRNSRTLEAFF.

J is TRBJ2-5 and V is TRBV30, with 12 bases matching TRBD2. The CDR3 is 15 amino acids. Germline CDR1 GTSNPN, CDR2 SVGIG (reference sequence). V lost 5 bases to trimming and J lost 2 bases; unmatched junction nucleotides: 6. CDR3 in amino acids: CAWDLGLAGQETQYF. Here the CDR3 DNA reads TGTGCCTGGGACCTAGGACTAGCGGGGCAAGAGACCCAGTACTTC.

This clone was seen a single time. This chain connects TRBV10-3 to TRBJ1-5, with 7 positions matching TRBD1. The CDR3 runs 14 residues. Germline CDR1 reads ENHRY; CDR2 reads SYGVKD. Losses at the gene ends were 10 bases for V and 2 bases for J; bases not matched to a gene: 8. CDR3 DNA sequence: TGTGCCAGCCGGCAGGGGGAAGGCAATCAGCCCCAGCATTTT. Translating gives CASRQGEGNQPQHF.

V is TRBV12-5 and J is TRBJ2-4; 8 bases fit TRBD1. The CDR3 covers 13 residues. Germline values: CDR1 LGHNT, CDR2 FRNRAP. V lost 7 bases and J lost 10; bases outside the gene matches: 9. The CDR3 coding sequence is TGTGCTAGTGCCCCCGACAGGGGTTGGATTCAGTACTTC. This codes for CASAPDRGWIQYF. The full variable domain, completed using reference TRBV12-5 and TRBJ2-4, is DARVTQTPRHKVTEMGQEVTMRCQPILGHNTVFWYRQTMMQGLELLAYFRNRAPLDDSGMPKDRFSAEMPDATLATLKIQPSEPRDSAVYFCASAPDRGWIQYFGAGTRLSVL.

The rearrangement links TRBV30 to TRBJ1-3, with D maybe TRBD1 (6 bases). The germline V gene has CDR1 GTSNPN and CDR2 SVGIG (reference sequence). CDR3 length equals 13 residues. Trimming took off 5 bases at V and 2 bases at J, with 10 bases between the two ends. The CDR3 DNA sequence: TGTGCCTGGGAACAGGGTCCTGGAAACACCATATATTTT. It is translated as CAWEQGPGNTIYF.

The chain uses TRBV19 and TRBJ1-2; TRBD1 agrees at 7 bases. The CDR3 sequence is 13 residues long. The germline CDR1 and CDR2 sequences are LNHDA and SQIVND (reference sequence). The V segment lost 2 bases and the J segment 7 bases; nucleotides outside the gene matches: 4. CDR3 sequence (DNA): TGTGCCAGTAGTATAAGGACAGGCCTTGGCTACACCTTC. Encoded protein: CASSIRTGLGYTF.

This rearrangement joins TRBV10-2 to TRBJ2-5; D perhaps matches TRBD2 (5 bases). Between the trimmed V and J ends, which lost 0 bases and 7 bases, there was a span of 12 bases. The germline V gene encodes CDR1 WSHSY and CDR2 SAAADI. This CDR3 spans 14 amino acids. CDR3 coding DNA: TGCGCCAGCAGTGAGTCGGGCAGCCGGGGGACCCAGTACTTC. Encoded protein: CASSESGSRGTQYF.

The rearrangement uses TRBV27 and TRBJ1-2; no clear D. With 10 bases removed from V and 3 bases from J, the gap between germline ends came to 6 bases. There are 10 residues in the CDR3. Per the germline V gene, CDR1 is MNHEY and CDR2 is SMNVEV (reference sequence). The CDR3 coding sequence is TGTGCCATCGGCGACTATGGCTACACCTTC. Its protein product is CAIGDYGYTF.

This rearrangement joins TRBV2 to TRBJ2-7; the D gene is possibly TRBD1 (5 bases). There are 11 residues in the CDR3. Germline CDR1 is SNHLY and CDR2 is FYNNEI. V gave up 6 bases and J gave up 12 bases, with 15 bases separating them. The CDR3 sequence is CASSSRDVRYF. The CDR3 DNA reads TGTGCCAGCAGCAGCAGGGATGTGCGGTACTTC.

The J gene is TRBJ1-2, the V gene TRBV9, with TRBD1 as a possible D gene (6 bases). The V and J ends lost 0 bases and 4 bases respectively, with 16 bases between them. Germline CDR1 SGDLS, CDR2 YYNGEE. The CDR3 is made up of 16 amino acids. The CDR3 DNA reads as TGTGCCAGCAGCGTAGCGGCTCAGGGGTTGTTCTATGGCTACACCTTC. As protein: CASSVAAQGLFYGYTF.

The chain uses TRBV7-6 and TRBJ2-1; D is undetermined. Per germline, CDR1 SGHVS and CDR2 FNYEAQ. V was clipped by 3 bases and J by 8 bases, with 11 bases between them. The CDR3 sequence is 13 residues long. The CDR3 here is CASSLYASDEQFF. The CDR3 nucleotides are TGTGCCAGCAGCTTGTACGCCAGCGATGAGCAGTTCTTC.

The chain joins TRBV9 to TRBJ2-7; maybe TRBD2 (6 bases). Germline V gene data show CDR1 as SGDLS and CDR2 as YYNGEE. This CDR3 has 15 amino acids. Trimming removed 0 bases at V and 4 bases at J, with 14 bases between. This CDR3 is CASSVGPGEEYEQYF. CDR3 DNA sequence: TGTGCCAGCAGCGTAGGGCCGGGAGAGGAATACGAGCAGTACTTC.

This clone was seen a single time. The chain carries TRBV5-1 and TRBJ1-6; 7 bases agree with TRBD1. CDR1 and CDR2 (germline): SGHRS, YFSETQ. This CDR3 is 14 amino acids long. V lost 0 bases to trimming and J lost 7 bases; unmatched junction nucleotides: 1. CDR3 sequence: CASSLVGGNSPLHF. The CDR3 region has the DNA TGCGCCAGCAGCTTGGTAGGGGGCAATTCACCCCTCCACTTT.

The chain combines TRBV6-1 with TRBJ1-4; D may be TRBD1 (5 bases). V was cut by 3 bases and J by 12 bases, with 17 bases left in between. The CDR3 consists of 14 residues. From germline, CDR1 is MNHNS and CDR2 SASEGT. As DNA, the CDR3 is TGTGCCAGCAGTGAGATAGGGCGGGACCGGGAACTGTTTTTT. It is translated as CASSEIGRDRELFF.

There are a few counts of this clone. V is TRBV29-1 and J is TRBJ1-1; D not certain. Germline loops: CDR1 SQVTM, CDR2 ANQGSEA. The CDR3 length is 13 residues. V lost 2 bases and J 0 bases, leaving 7 bases between the germline ends. CDR3 in amino acids: CSVEKAMNTEAFF. In DNA, the CDR3 is TGCAGCGTTGAAAAGGCCATGAACACTGAAGCTTTCTTT.

This sequence joins TRBV9 and TRBJ1-1; D is undetermined. V lost 0 bases to trimming and J lost 1 base, with 10 bases between them. CDR3 length: 15 residues. CDR1 and CDR2 from the germline V gene are SGDLS and YYNGEE. DNA of the CDR3: TGTGCCAGCAGCGTAGGAGGTGATAGGAACACTGAAGCTTTCTTT. This gives the protein CASSVGGDRNTEAFF. Full variable domain (outside the CDR3, taken from reference TRBV9 and TRBJ1-1): DSGVTQTPKHLITATGQRVTLRCSPRSGDLSVYWYQQSLDQGLQFLIQYYNGEERAKGNILERFSAQQFPDLHSELNLSSLELGDSALYFCASSVGGDRNTEAFFGQGTRLTVV.

The CDR3 loop reads CASRKRADYGYTF. CDR3 nucleotide sequence: TGTGCCAGCAGGAAAAGGGCCGACTATGGCTACACCTTC. The V gene is TRBV6-5, the J gene TRBJ1-2, with D unresolved. The V gene lost 6 bases and the J gene lost 3 bases, with 11 bases spanning the gap. The germline V gene encodes CDR1 MNHEY and CDR2 SVGAGI. This CDR3 region has 13 residues.

The CDR3 DNA reads as TGCGCCAGCGCGTCGCAATCTAGCACAGATACGCAGTATTTT. Its translation is CASASQSSTDTQYF. V is TRBV5-1 and J is TRBJ2-3; D gene unclear. The V gene's germline CDR1 is SGHRS and CDR2 YFSETQ. This CDR3 comprises 14 residues. The V end was cut by 7 bases, the J end by 0 bases, with 12 bases between.

The chain couples TRBV9 to TRBJ2-1, with 11 bases matching TRBD2. V dropped 0 bases and J dropped 4; count of bases not matched to a gene: 6. This CDR3 comprises 17 residues. Per germline, CDR1 SGDLS and CDR2 YYNGEE. CDR3 sequence: CASSVGIAGGPYNEQFF. For the CDR3, the DNA is TGTGCCAGCAGCGTAGGAATAGCGGGGGGGCCGTACAATGAGCAGTTCTTC. Filled out from reference TRBV9 and TRBJ2-1, the complete variable domain reads DSGVTQTPKHLITATGQRVTLRCSPRSGDLSVYWYQQSLDQGLQFLIQYYNGEERAKGNILERFSAQQFPDLHSELNLSSLELGDSALYFCASSVGIAGGPYNEQFFGPGTRLTVL.